The entry below gives a single TCR beta chain sequence along with its context. Its antigen is still unknown. This sample stems from a study of STAT3 mutations in large granular lymphocyte leukemia. Notes on the study in general: Suggested: STAT3 mutation was not the ancestral event for these clonal expansions. Clonal expansion was inferred from samples taken at other timepoints. At least one immunodominant TCR beta clonotype appeared in every T-cell large granular lymphocyte leukemia patient.

The protocol was immunoSEQ multiplex PCR, while the TCRdb copy is restricted to in-frame clones and leaves out a portion. The sample contains over 25,000 clones, about 90% of which appear only once. V lost 6 bases to trimming and J lost 9 bases, with 18 bases between them. Germline values: CDR1 MDHEN, CDR2 SYDVKM. The CDR3 totals 14 residues. Sequencing was carried out using peripheral blood mononuclear cells. The receptor comes from a man in his sixties with T-cell large granular lymphocyte leukemia. Some clones in this sample may be carry-over from other donors' samples. This sequence joins TRBV28 and TRBJ2-1; unclear D gene. The CDR3 DNA is TGTGCCAGCAGCTCCCCGAACCGTGAACGTGAGCAGTTCTTC. Its translation is CASSSPNREREQFF.